These T cell receptor beta chains were read from a single sample in a study of blood T cells in healthy people across ages. TCRdb reprocessed the 5' RACE reads via MiXCR and lists one record per CDR3 protein. The data show 1.5 million or so distinct CDR3 sequences, about 45% seen once. The sequencing sample was made of blood. These receptors all stem from a woman aged 18-29 years in good health. CDR3s include the opening cysteine and the closing phenylalanine or tryptophan. The order of the fields is J gene, D gene, clone size, V gene, CDR3 DNA, CDR3 protein. The D gene is left open where the match is weak. Expanded clones get a size class; other rows say once, few or many, or leave the size out.

TRBJ2-1 | TRBD1 | few | TRBV6-1 | TGTGCCAGCAGTCTCGGGACAGTCCCCTATAATGAGCAGTTCTTC | CASSLGTVPYNEQFF
TRBJ2-7 | - | - | TRBV15 | TGTGCCACCAGCAGAGTCGTCTCTGGCGGGACAACCTACGAGCAGTACTTC | CATSRVVSGGTTYEQYF
TRBJ2-2 | - | - | TRBV5-1 | TGTGCCAGCAGCTTAGGTGTCACCGGGGAGCTGTTTTTT | CASSLGVTGELFF
TRBJ2-7 | - | few | TRBV7-9 | TGTGCCAGCAGCTTGGTCACAGGGAAAGTCTACGAGCAGTACTTC | CASSLVTGKVYEQYF
TRBJ2-7 | TRBD2 | few | TRBV6-2/TRBV6-3 | TGTGCCAGCAGACAACTAGCGGGGGACCTGTACAATGAGCAGTACTTC | CASRQLAGDLYNEQYF
TRBJ2-3 | - | many | TRBV7-9 | TGTGCCAGCAGCTCACAATCGAGCCCAGATACGCAGTATTTT | CASSSQSSPDTQYF
TRBJ2-7 | - | few | TRBV20-1 | TGCAGTGCTAGAAGCTACAGGGTTGAAGAACAGCAGTACTTC | CSARSYRVEEQQYF
TRBJ1-2 | - | few | TRBV6-1 | TGTGCCAGCAGTGAGAGGGAGGGCTATGGCTACACCTTC | CASSEREGYGYTF
TRBJ2-1 | TRBD1 | few | TRBV29-1 | TGCAGCGTTGGACCGACAGGGTACAATGAGCAGTTCTTC | CSVGPTGYNEQFF
TRBJ2-7 | - | - | TRBV10-2 | TGCGCCAGCAGTGGCAGGTCTAGCACCTACGAGCAGTACTTC | CASSGRSSTYEQYF
TRBJ2-2 | - | - | TRBV10-3 | TGTGCCATCAGGACGCCGGGACATGGGGACGTCGGGGAGCTGTTTTTT | CAIRTPGHGDVGELFF
TRBJ1-2 | - | - | TRBV10-3 | TGTGCCATCAGTGAGTCGAATCGAGCTAACTATGGCTACACCTTC | CAISESNRANYGYTF
TRBJ2-3 | TRBD2 | - | TRBV5-1 | TGCGCCAGCAGCTCCACGAATAGCGGGGGGACGGGTGCAGATACGCAGTATTTT | CASSSTNSGGTGADTQYF
TRBJ1-2 | TRBD1 | - | TRBV5-1 | TGCGCCAGCAGCACGGGGACAGGGAGTGGGGATGGCTACACCTTC | CASSTGTGSGDGYTF
TRBJ2-7 | - | - | TRBV20-1 | TGCAGTGCTAGAGGGGAGTCCGCAGGGGAAATCTACGAGCAGTACTTC | CSARGESAGEIYEQYF
TRBJ1-2 | - | few | TRBV27 | TGTGCCAGCAGTTTAGCTTCGACAGGACTCAGCGGCTACACCTTC | CASSLASTGLSGYTF
TRBJ1-1 | - | once | TRBV6-2/TRBV6-3 | TGTGCCAGCAGTGACCACAGTGTCACTGAAGCTTTCTTT | CASSDHSVTEAFF
TRBJ2-2 | TRBD2 | few | TRBV6-5 | TGTGCCAGCAGTGGACTAGCGGGCTTCCAGGAGTTGTTTTTT | CASSGLAGFQELFF
TRBJ1-2 | - | - | TRBV20-1 | TGCAGCAGGGGACACCTTAACTATGGCTACACCTTC | CSRGHLNYGYTF
TRBJ2-6 | TRBD2 | - | TRBV7-9 | TGTGCCAGCAGCTTTCGGGGGGGACACAGCTCTGGGGCCAACGTCCTGACTTTC | CASSFRGGHSSGANVLTF
TRBJ2-3 | TRBD2 | - | TRBV7-2 | TGTGCCAGCAGCTTTGAACTAGCGGGAGGATTAGATACGCAGTATTTT | CASSFELAGGLDTQYF
TRBJ2-7 | - | - | TRBV5-1 | TGCGCCAGCAGCTTGGGGTGGGCCGGCGGGGACGAGCAGTACTTC | CASSLGWAGGDEQYF
TRBJ2-3 | TRBD2 | - | TRBV6-5 | TGTGCCAGCAATCCTACGGGGGGGGGCCACACAGATACGCAGTATTTT | CASNPTGGGHTDTQYF
TRBJ2-3 | TRBD2 | - | TRBV6-5 | TGTGCCAGCAGTTATGGACTAGCGGGGGCCACAGATACGCAGTATTTT | CASSYGLAGATDTQYF
TRBJ2-7 | TRBD2 | many | TRBV6-5 | TGTGCCAGCAGACCCCTAGCGGAATACTACAATGAGCAGTACTTC | CASRPLAEYYNEQYF